Following are 18 T cell receptor beta chains from one sample sequenced in a study of blood T cells in healthy people across ages. It was with a sample-barcoded 5' primer and a J-beta primer mix that a second PCR of roughly 6 to 12 cycles was run. TCRdb reprocessed the 5' RACE reads with MiXCR, giving one entry per CDR3 protein. In the table there are hundreds of thousands of distinct CDR3 sequences, over 45% of which are singletons. Source material: blood. These receptors were obtained from a woman in her sixties or seventies in good health.

Remarks on this clonotype: The germline gene is not matched at one end of the junction; a read error may be the cause. V usage is TRBV2 and J usage is TRBJ2-5; no firm D call. CDR3 length equals 13 residues. Per the germline V gene, CDR1 is SNHLY and CDR2 is FYNNEI. The CDR3 reads CVSSRNDQETQYF. Here the CDR3 DNA reads TGTGTCAGCAGTAGGAATGATCAAGAGACCCAGTACTTC. The variable domain in full, with the rest retrieved from reference TRBV2 and TRBJ2-5, is EPEVTQTPSHQVTQMGQEVILRCVPISNHLYFYWYRQILGQKVEFLVSFYNNEISEKSEIFDDQFSVERPDGSNFTLKIRSTKLEDSAMYFCVSSRNDQETQYFGPGTRLLVL.

This clonotype was detected only once. The chain is built from TRBV20-1 and TRBJ1-6; tentative D call: TRBD1 (5 bases). This CDR3 has 14 residues. Germline V gene lookup returns CDR1 DFQATT and CDR2 SNEGSKA (reference sequence). V was shortened by 8 bases and J by 4 bases, with 15 bases between the two germline ends. CDR3 sequence (DNA): TGCAGTCCCCATTTGGGACCGTATAATTCACCCCTCCACTTT. It yields the protein CSPHLGPYNSPLHF.

For this clonotype: A much larger clone is a single base away; this may be a read error. The chain employs TRBV4-2 and TRBJ1-6; D is unresolved. Germline-derived CDR1 and CDR2 are LGHNA and YNFKEQ. Trimming took off 8 bases at V and 7 bases at J, with 9 bases between the two ends. The CDR3 covers 12 residues. The CDR3 DNA reads TGTGCCAGCGGCCTGTCCAATTCACCCCTCCACTTT. As protein: CASGLSNSPLHF.

The V gene is TRBV7-3, the J gene TRBJ2-3, with a tentative D call TRBD2 (6 bases). CDR3 length: 16 amino acids. Germline V gene sequence: CDR1 SGHTA, CDR2 FQGTGA. Trimming pared 4 bases from V and 2 bases from J, leaving 16 bases between. CDR3 bases: TGTGCCAGCAGCTCGGGACTCCCTTTTGACACAGATACGCAGTATTTT. Translation: CASSSGLPFDTDTQYF.

The chain has TRBV20-1 and TRBJ2-1; D is possibly TRBD2 (6 bases). The CDR3 loop spans 14 amino acids. Germline V lookup: CDR1 DFQATT, CDR2 SNEGSKA (reference sequence). The ends were cut back, 0 bases at V and 4 bases at J, with 10 bases in the middle. CDR3 DNA sequence: TGCAGTGCTAGAGAGGGTAGCGGTTACAATGAGCAGTTCTTC. Translating it yields CSAREGSGYNEQFF.

The sample holds one count of this clonotype. V and J are TRBV10-3 and TRBJ1-2; D might be TRBD1 (6 bases). V lost 10 bases, J lost 3 bases, and 15 bases lay in between. Germline CDR1 and CDR2: ENHRY and SYGVKD. CDR3 length equals 13 residues. In DNA form, the CDR3 reads TGTGCCAATTCCGGGACAACCTACTATGGCTACACCTTC. Protein sequence: CANSGTTYYGYTF.

This chain uses TRBV2 with TRBJ2-2; D unclear. Between the trimmed V and J ends, which lost 6 bases and 6 bases, there was a span of 5 bases. Germline lookup yields CDR1 SNHLY and CDR2 FYNNEI. This CDR3 region has 11 residues. This CDR3 is CASRGPGELFF. DNA for the CDR3: TGTGCCAGCAGGGGTCCCGGGGAGCTGTTTTTT.

The chain carries TRBV12-3 or TRBV12-4 and TRBJ1-4, with D maybe TRBD1 (5 bases). Trimming took 8 bases from V and 10 from J, leaving 17 bases between them. This CDR3 has 13 amino acids. CDR3 DNA sequence: TGTGCCAGCGGGGGACCTATCTCTCCAAAACTGTTTTTT. Residues: CASGGPISPKLFF.

Here the CDR3 DNA reads TGCAGTGCTGTCGATCGGGGGCGAGAGGAAAAACTGTTTTTT. The encoded protein is CSAVDRGREEKLFF. The chain combines TRBV20-1 with TRBJ1-4; D possibly corresponds to TRBD1 (6 bases). The CDR3 totals 14 residues. Deletions cut 5 bases from V and 8 bases from J, with 18 bases between. The germline V gene has CDR1 DFQATT and CDR2 SNEGSKA (reference sequence).

This clonotype was detected only a few times. CDR3 nucleotide sequence: TGCAGTGCTAGAGGCCAGTCAGGGAGGACTGAAGCTTTCTTT. Translating it yields CSARGQSGRTEAFF. This chain joins TRBV20-1 and TRBJ1-1; TRBD1 might be the D (5 bases). The V end lost 1 base, the J end lost 5 bases, and 14 bases lay between the germline ends. This CDR3 spans 14 amino acids. Germline-derived CDR1 and CDR2 are DFQATT and SNEGSKA (reference sequence).

The rearrangement joins TRBV20-1 to TRBJ1-2, with D tentatively TRBD1 (5 bases). The CDR3 spans 16 residues. V lost 3 bases, J lost 4 bases, and 21 bases lay in between. Germline V gene data show CDR1 as DFQATT and CDR2 as SNEGSKA (reference sequence). The CDR3 bases are TGCAGTGCTAGGCCGTTTAATCGGGGGACTTTCTATGGCTACACCTTC. As protein: CSARPFNRGTFYGYTF.

The J gene is TRBJ1-1, the V gene TRBV28; TRBD1 matches 7 bases. The CDR3 is 15 residues long. V lost 3 bases to trimming and J lost 2 bases; unmatched junction nucleotides: 6. Germline CDR1 MDHEN, CDR2 SYDVKM. CDR3 nucleotides: TGTGCCAGCAGTTTCCCAGGGGGGGGAAACACTGAAGCTTTCTTT. Protein: CASSFPGGGNTEAFF.

Only a few counts were recorded for this clonotype. The gene calls are TRBV7-2 and TRBJ2-1, with unresolved D. The V gene's germline CDR1 is SGHTA and CDR2 FQGNSA. CDR3 length equals 14 residues. Trimming pared 2 bases from V and 0 bases from J, leaving 5 bases between. Here the CDR3 reads CASSLTHSYNEQFF. The CDR3 DNA follows: TGTGCCAGCAGCTTAACCCACTCCTACAATGAGCAGTTCTTC.

The chain recombines TRBV4-2 with TRBJ2-3; a weak D match, TRBD1 (6 bases). Trimming stripped 1 base from V and 2 bases from J, with 10 bases between. CDR3 length: 15 amino acids. Germline loops: CDR1 LGHNA, CDR2 YNFKEQ. CDR3 protein: CASSQAGVDTDTQYF. In DNA, the CDR3 is TGTGCCAGCAGCCAAGCAGGGGTGGACACAGATACGCAGTATTTT.

The gene calls are TRBV7-2 and TRBJ2-4; 7 nucleotides line up with TRBD2. This CDR3 contains 18 residues. Germline V gene sequence: CDR1 SGHTA, CDR2 FQGNSA. V was clipped by 0 bases and J by 1 base; unmatched bases: 9. In DNA form, the CDR3 reads TGTGCCAGCAGCTTAGCAGGGGTCGGCGGGAGTGCCAAAAACATTCAGTACTTC. The encoded protein is CASSLAGVGGSAKNIQYF. Together with reference TRBV7-2 and TRBJ2-4, the CDR3 gives the full variable domain: GAGVSQSPSNKVTEKGKDVELRCDPISGHTALYWYRQSLGQGLEFLIYFQGNSAPDKSGLPSDRFSAERTGGSVSTLTIQRTQQEDSAVYLCASSLAGVGGSAKNIQYFGAGTRLSVL.

This clonotype has just a few counts. The chain is built from TRBV20-1 and TRBJ2-7; D gene unclear. In germline, CDR1 is DFQATT, CDR2 SNEGSKA (reference sequence). V was clipped by 0 bases and J by 2 bases, with 14 bases between them. The CDR3 extends over 15 amino acids. CDR3 nucleotide sequence: TGCAGTGCTAGAGATGGTGGCGGCGCTACCTACGAGCAGTACTTC. Amino acids: CSARDGGGATYEQYF.

V usage is TRBV7-8 and J usage is TRBJ1-4; D possibly corresponds to TRBD1 (5 bases). The CDR3 spans 15 residues. The germline CDR1 and CDR2 sequences are SGHVS and FQNEAQ. Trimming shortened V by 0 bases and J by 8 bases, and 13 bases separated the two germline ends. The CDR3: CASSLAFQGGEKLFF. The CDR3 region has the DNA TGTGCCAGCAGCTTAGCATTCCAGGGCGGCGAAAAACTGTTTTTT.

This clonotype was seen only a few times. The chain links TRBV15 to TRBJ2-3; D might be TRBD1 or TRBD2, each matching 5 bases. Trimming shortened V by 8 bases and J by 4 bases, and 10 bases separated the two germline ends. CDR1 and CDR2 (germline): LNHNV, YYDKDF (reference sequence). The CDR3 totals 12 residues. CDR3 sequence (DNA): TGTGCCACCCACGGGGCAGCAGATACGCAGTATTTT. Amino acid sequence: CATHGAADTQYF.